This T cell receptor beta chain was recovered during a study of T cells in Graves' hyperthyroidism and ophthalmopathy. Findings of the study overall: Within blood appeared most thyroid clonotypes that had expanded above 0.001.

The investigators amplified TCR beta CDR3 regions from RNA transcripts. The HTBI primer set was used in a first-round RT-PCR of the TCR CDR3. TCRdb called the multiplex PCR reads again in MiXCR, with one record for every CDR3 protein. The table lists about 360,000 distinct CDR3 sequences, approximately 13% of them singletons. The sample holds many counts of this clonotype. Its specificity is unknown. No ophthalmopathy progression within 18 months constituted stable Graves' hyperthyroidism. Clinical symptoms, serum thyroxine, TRAb, thyroid ultrasound and orbital computed tomography established diagnosis. The source material was blood. This clonotype originated in a woman aged 18-29 years with Graves' hyperthyroidism.

The CDR3 here is CASTHRTARNNEQFF. CDR3 nucleotide sequence: TGCGCCAGCACGCACAGGACAGCGAGGAACAATGAGCAGTTCTTC. The V gene is TRBV5-1, the J gene TRBJ2-1; D is possibly TRBD1 (6 bases). Trimming pared 6 bases from V and 5 bases from J, leaving 18 bases between. The CDR3 loop spans 15 amino acids. Germline V CDR1 and CDR2: SGHRS, YFSETQ. Combining the CDR3 with reference TRBV5-1 and TRBJ2-1 gives the whole variable domain KAGVTQTPRYLIKTRGQQVTLSCSPISGHRSVSWYQQTPGQGLQFLFEYFSETQRNKGNFPGRFSGRQFSNSRSEMNVSTLELGDSALYLCASTHRTARNNEQFFGPGTRLTVL.